These 19 T cell receptor beta chains were all obtained from the same sample, sequenced in a study of blood T cell repertoires in COVID-19. Sequenced by immunoSEQ multiplex PCR; TCRdb stores in-frame clones only, minus some. The sample records hundreds of thousands of clones, 89% being singletons. Sequenced material: PBMCs or T cells enriched from blood (not recorded which). These receptors were obtained from a man in his sixties who had recovered from COVID-19.

This clone was counted a single time. The V gene is TRBV19, the J gene TRBJ1-4, with D possibly matching TRBD1 (5 bases). Trimming took 3 bases from V and 8 from J, leaving 10 bases between them. The germline V gene encodes CDR1 LNHDA and CDR2 SQIVND (reference sequence). This CDR3 is built from 13 residues. The CDR3 nucleotides read TGTGCCAGTAGTATGGGGACTTGGGAAAAACTGTTTTTT. Its protein is CASSMGTWEKLFF.

The genes are TRBV4-2 and TRBJ2-1; 7 bases align to TRBD2. V lost 0 bases, J lost 5 bases, and 4 bases stayed unmatched. The length of the CDR3 is 15 residues. CDR1 and CDR2 (germline): LGHNA, YNFKEQ. This CDR3 reads CASSQDWRENNEQFF. DNA for the CDR3: TGTGCCAGCAGCCAAGATTGGCGGGAGAACAATGAGCAGTTCTTC.

V and J are TRBV5-6 and TRBJ2-1; TRBD1 matches at 7 bases. V lost 4 bases to trimming and J lost 5 bases; unmatched junction nucleotides: 12. Germline CDR1 reads SGHDT; CDR2 reads YYEEEE. The CDR3 totals 16 residues. This CDR3 reads CASSRRDRAEDNEQFF. The CDR3 DNA reads as TGTGCCAGCAGCCGCCGCGACAGGGCGGAGGACAATGAGCAGTTCTTC.

The chain has TRBV9 and TRBJ1-1; 8 bases are a match to TRBD1. V shed 3 bases, J shed 0 bases, and the junction held 4 bases outside the gene matches. Germline values: CDR1 SGDLS, CDR2 YYNGEE. The CDR3 consists of 15 residues. The CDR3 DNA is TGTGCCAGCAGCGCAAACAGGGGGATGAACACTGAAGCTTTCTTT. Encoded protein: CASSANRGMNTEAFF.

Remarks on this clone: Its ends do not fully match the called genes, so a read error is possible. The J gene is TRBJ1-4, the V gene TRBV6-6, with TRBD1 as a possible D gene (6 bases). The germline CDR1 and CDR2 sequences are MNHNY and SVGAGI (reference sequence). The CDR3 is made up of 12 amino acids. CDR3: CASSSYAGAPFF. The CDR3 nucleotides are TGTGCCAGCAGTTCCTACGCAGGGGCCCCGTTTTTC.

The rearrangement links TRBV19 to TRBJ2-1; 8 bases align to TRBD1. Germline lookup yields CDR1 LNHDA and CDR2 SQIVND (reference sequence). The CDR3 consists of 15 residues. With V trimmed by 5 bases and J by 6 bases, 9 bases remained unmatched. The CDR3 reads CASSAGQGRRNEQFF. The CDR3 region has the DNA TGTGCCAGTAGTGCCGGACAGGGCCGGCGCAATGAGCAGTTCTTC.

The chain couples TRBV6-5 to TRBJ1-2; D remains unclear. Per the germline V gene, CDR1 is MNHEY and CDR2 is SVGAGI. The V end lost 1 base, the J end lost 2 bases, and 14 bases lay between the germline ends. CDR3 length: 16 residues. The CDR3 is CASSYLLGRANYGYTF. The CDR3 bases are TGTGCCAGCAGTTACTTACTGGGGAGAGCCAACTATGGCTACACCTTC.

The rearrangement uses TRBV28 and TRBJ2-3; 9 nucleotides align to TRBD2. J was trimmed by 4 bases and V by 1 base; bases with no gene match: 18. CDR1 is MDHEN and CDR2 is SYDVKM in the germline V gene. This CDR3 has 20 amino acids. In DNA form, the CDR3 reads TGTGCCAGCAGTTTATTCCGGGTCAGAGGGACTAGCAGTCTCGCAGATACGCAGTATTTT. Amino acids: CASSLFRVRGTSSLADTQYF.

This chain connects TRBV27 to TRBJ2-1; 13 bases map to TRBD2. Germline loops: CDR1 MNHEY, CDR2 SMNVEV (reference sequence). V was clipped by 6 bases and J by 4 bases; unmatched bases: 9. The CDR3 is made up of 17 amino acids. CDR3 residues: CASRQTSGRTTYNEQFF. The CDR3 coding sequence is TGTGCCAGCAGGCAGACTAGCGGGAGGACTACTTACAATGAGCAGTTCTTC.

V is TRBV7-2 and J is TRBJ2-3, with 7 bases matching TRBD2. The J segment lost 5 bases and the V segment lost 2 bases, leaving 10 bases of the junction unmatched. This CDR3 has 16 amino acids. The germline V gene has CDR1 SGHTA and CDR2 FQGNSA. As DNA, the CDR3 is TGTGCCAGCAGCTTACCTAGCGGAATTGGGAAAGATACGCAGTATTTT. This codes for CASSLPSGIGKDTQYF.

This chain connects TRBV3-1 (or the pseudogene TRBV3-2) to TRBJ2-7, with 10 nucleotides matching TRBD2. Germline CDR1 and CDR2: LGHDT and YNNKEL (reference sequence). The CDR3 is 17 residues long. J gave up 0 bases and V 4 bases, and 9 bases lay outside the gene matches. The CDR3 nucleotides are TGTGCCAGCAGCCCCGGGACTAGCGAGACTCACTCCTACGAGCAGTACTTC. This encodes CASSPGTSETHSYEQYF.

A single count supports this clone. This chain connects TRBV7-9 to TRBJ1-5; TRBD1 is a possible D gene (5 bases). The ends were cut back, 5 bases at V and 1 base at J, with 9 bases in the middle. In germline, CDR1 is SEHNR, CDR2 FQNEAQ (reference sequence). The CDR3 length is 14 residues. CDR3 in amino acids: CASSRGGSNQPQHF. In DNA, the CDR3 is TGTGCCAGCAGCCGGGGGGGGAGCAATCAGCCCCAGCATTTT.

This rearrangement joins TRBV13 to TRBJ2-7; 11 bases map to TRBD2. V gave up 5 bases and J gave up 4 bases; unmatched junction bases: 4. Germline V gene data show CDR1 as PRHDT and CDR2 as FYEKMQ (reference sequence). The CDR3 extends over 14 amino acids. CDR3 amino acids: CASSPGTSGYEQYF. The DNA of the CDR3 is TGTGCCAGCAGCCCCGGGACTAGCGGATACGAGCAGTACTTC.

The chain combines TRBV5-1 with TRBJ2-3; 10 bases map to TRBD2. CDR1 is SGHRS, CDR2 YFSETQ, per germline. The V and J ends lost 1 base and 0 bases, in that order; junction bases with no gene match: 8. The CDR3 loop spans 18 amino acids. The CDR3 DNA is TGCGCCAGCAGCTTGCAGTCTAGCGGGAGCCTGAGCACAGATACGCAGTATTTT. This gives the protein CASSLQSSGSLSTDTQYF.

The chain carries TRBV18 and TRBJ2-3; TRBD1 matches 9 bases. The germline V gene has CDR1 KGHSH and CDR2 LQKENI. The CDR3 consists of 16 residues. V lost 3 bases and J lost 3; bases outside the gene matches: 7. CDR3: CASSPQQGATTDTQYF. Written as DNA, the CDR3 is TGTGCCAGCTCACCTCAACAGGGGGCGACAACAGATACGCAGTATTTT. The complete variable domain, with remaining parts taken from reference TRBV18 and TRBJ2-3, reads NAGVMQNPRHLVRRRGQEARLRCSPMKGHSHVYWYRQLPEEGLKFMVYLQKENIIDESGMPKERFSAEFPKEGPSILRIQQVVRGDSAAYFCASSPQQGATTDTQYFGPGTRLTVL.

The chain joins TRBV5-1 to TRBJ1-1; 9 positions agree with TRBD1. Germline CDR1 and CDR2: SGHRS and YFSETQ. The CDR3 length is 13 residues. Germline trimming cut 6 bases from V and 3 bases from J; bases unmatched to any gene: 3. The CDR3 loop is CASTGQGDTEAFF. CDR3 in DNA: TGCGCCAGCACGGGACAGGGTGACACTGAAGCTTTCTTT.

The chain links TRBV19 to TRBJ1-1, with 8 nucleotides matching TRBD1. The CDR3 is 16 amino acids. Trimming cost V 2 bases and J 2 bases; bases outside gene matches: 7. Germline V lookup: CDR1 LNHDA, CDR2 SQIVND (reference sequence). For the CDR3, the DNA is TGTGCCAGTAGTATAAGACTCAGGGGGCGAAACACTGAAGCTTTCTTT. Amino acid sequence: CASSIRLRGRNTEAFF.

On this clone itself: Other DNA sequences in the same sample also yield this CDR3. The chain combines TRBV6-2 or TRBV6-3 with TRBJ1-5; D call uncertain. Trimming stripped 2 bases from V and 0 bases from J, with 8 bases between. The length of the CDR3 is 15 residues. Germline V gene sequence: CDR1 MNHEY, CDR2 SVGEGT. Here the CDR3 DNA reads TGTGCCAGCAGTTACCGAACATATAGCAATCAGCCCCAGCATTTT. Protein sequence: CASSYRTYSNQPQHF.

The chain joins TRBV3-1 (or the pseudogene TRBV3-2) to TRBJ2-1; D uncertain. The CDR3 extends over 16 amino acids. Germline V gives CDR1 LGHDT, CDR2 YNNKEL (reference sequence). The germline V and J ends were trimmed by 2 bases and 1 base, with 12 bases remaining between them. CDR3 sequence: CASSQPSVQSYNEQFF. For the CDR3, the DNA is TGTGCCAGCAGCCAACCCTCCGTACAGTCCTACAATGAGCAGTTCTTC.